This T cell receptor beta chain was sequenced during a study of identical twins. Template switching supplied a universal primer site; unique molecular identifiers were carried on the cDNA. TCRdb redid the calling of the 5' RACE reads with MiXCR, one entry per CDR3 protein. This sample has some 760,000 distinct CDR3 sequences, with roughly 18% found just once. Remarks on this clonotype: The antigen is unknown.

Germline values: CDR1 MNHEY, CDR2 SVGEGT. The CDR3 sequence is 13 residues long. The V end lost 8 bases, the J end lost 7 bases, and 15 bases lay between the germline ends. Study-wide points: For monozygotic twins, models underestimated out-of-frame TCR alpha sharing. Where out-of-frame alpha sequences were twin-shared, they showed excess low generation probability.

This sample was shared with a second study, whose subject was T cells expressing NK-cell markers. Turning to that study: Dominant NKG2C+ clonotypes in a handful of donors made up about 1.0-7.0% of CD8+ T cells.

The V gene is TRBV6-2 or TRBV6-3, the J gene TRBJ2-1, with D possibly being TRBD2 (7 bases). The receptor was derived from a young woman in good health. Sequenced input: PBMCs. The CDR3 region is CASGMGGANEQFF. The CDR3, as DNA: TGTGCCAGCGGGATGGGGGGGGCAAATGAGCAGTTCTTC.